This T cell receptor (beta chain) was identified in a study of CD8 T cells in ankylosing spondylitis (dated by TCRdb to 2016 to 2017). About the full investigation: The study profiled T cell receptor beta repertoires in healthy donors and ankylosing spondylitis patients to find disease-linked TCR variants. Peripheral blood samples were taken, and synovial fluid was additionally collected from ankylosing spondylitis patients. The full study cohort comprised about 24 ankylosing spondylitis patients and over a hundred healthy donors. The research as a whole found: Significant enrichment of the disease-linked clones was reported in matched synovial fluid samples from ankylosing spondylitis patients. Some motif variants had previously been reported in the synovial fluid and blood of reactive arthritis patients, which suggests shared mechanisms of disease initiation. A CD8+ phenotype was shown by the disease-linked clones, which were found at relatively low frequencies in peripheral blood. Blood from ankylosing spondylitis patients appeared to be characterized by a TCR beta motif made up of several highly homologous amino acid variants.

The cysteine opens and the phenylalanine closes a CDR3 of 13 amino acids. Only the CDR3 DNA stays, 39 bases, in frame from base 1. The V end loses 4 bases and the J end loses 3 bases, and a stretch of 10 bases separates them. The sequencer listed for this sample is Illumina HiSeq 2500. TCR beta libraries were prepared by quantitative 5'-RACE with molecular barcodes. On the study's bioinformatics: A new computational method, built on a probabilistic model of VDJ rearrangement, was used to identify disease-linked TCR variants. TCRdb reanalyzed the raw reads on its own, using fastp at Q25 for trimming and MiXCR for clone calling, and kept in-frame beta chains. Every CDR3 protein is listed once, alongside the most common genes and DNA of its rows. These V and J calls originate from TCRdb's pipeline instead of the authors' own analysis. The sample data list 200,000 or so distinct CDR3 sequences, and about 18% of these were observed just once. The ten largest account for 4.3% of the sample.

As to this clonotype: Its antigen remains unidentified. Within one base of it there is no much larger clone, and no base qualities were kept.

The receptor was derived from a male donor aged 10-35 years with ankylosing spondylitis or in good health (not recorded which). Donor details come from another sample of the same person, matched by shared clones. The sample comprised blood, either unsorted or a sorted T cell fraction (not recorded which). The chain is made from TRBV12-3 or TRBV12-4 and TRBJ2-7, with the D call perhaps TRBD1 or TRBD2, as 6 bases match in each case. The DNA sequence follows: TGTGCCAGCAGTTCAGAGGGGGGCTACGAGCAGTACTTC. Translated, it reads CASSSEGGYEQYF.